Sequencing of this T cell receptor (beta chain) was carried out in a study of cytomegalovirus exposure and HLA in healthy donors. Whole-study results and caveats: There were 150 or so TCR beta chains listed as cytomegalovirus-associated.

For this clone: Its antigen is undetermined.

Per germline, CDR1 MNHEY and CDR2 SVGAGI. The CDR3 is 14 residues long. The V segment lost 10 bases and the J segment 3 bases; nucleotides outside the gene matches: 9. The PCR used 60 Vbeta and 13 Jbeta primers. Clones were sequenced by immunoSEQ multiplex PCR, and TCRdb holds only the in-frame ones, with some missing. The sample records about 120,000 clones, about 69% being singletons. The source is a woman aged 18-35 years in good health and CMV-seronegative. The V call is TRBV6-5, the J call TRBJ2-7; the match to TRBD1 covers 10 bases. Sequences were obtained from PBMCs. The CDR3, as DNA: TGTGCCAACTGCCGGGGACAGGGGTGCTACGAGCAGTACTTC. Residues: CANCRGQGCYEQYF.